This T cell receptor beta chain was found in a study of response to subunit inactivated influenza vaccine. The V end was cut by 0 bases, the J end by 9 bases, with 15 bases between. The germline V gene encodes CDR1 LGHNA and CDR2 YSLEER. The CDR3 runs to 16 residues. Only a few counts were recorded for this clonotype. From the RT-PCR reads, TCRdb called clonotypes with MiXCR, one entry per CDR3 protein. The sample carries about 240,000 distinct CDR3 sequences, 12% recorded once. This TCR was recovered from a man aged 50-60 years who received an inactivated influenza vaccine. Sequences were derived from non-naive T cells sorted from PBMCs, sampled roughly 15 days before vaccination. The genes are TRBV4-3 and TRBJ1-6; D might be TRBD1 (5 bases). The CDR3 bases are TGCGCCAGCAGCCAAGATGTAGGGGACGATGGTTCACCCCTCCACTTT. Translation: CASSQDVGDDGSPLHF.